The next 30 T cell receptor beta chains were all read from a single sample in a study of T-cell reconstitution after alpha-beta-depleted transplantation in children. Unique molecular identifiers were used in preparing the TCRbeta library. TCRdb processed the PCR reads anew with MiXCR; each CDR3 protein has one entry. There are about 200,000 distinct CDR3 sequences in the sample; 5.5% to 7% occur only once, and roughly 4.7% lies in the top ten. This specimen consisted of PBMCs, obtained before TCRalphabeta/CD19-depleted stem cell transplant. All receptors derive from a girl in the first two years of life with combined immunodeficiency, due to receive a stem cell transplant.

Many counts were recorded for this clonotype. This sequence joins TRBV29-1 and TRBJ1-3; 7 bases align to TRBD1. The CDR3 runs to 15 residues. V trimming: 4 bases; J trimming: 3 bases; junction bases outside the gene matches: 9. In germline, CDR1 is SQVTM, CDR2 ANQGSEA. The CDR3 here is CSVATKYRGGNTIYF. The CDR3 bases are TGCAGCGTTGCCACAAAATACAGGGGTGGAAACACCATATATTTT.

This clonotype was observed at least ten times. The chain employs TRBV20-1 and TRBJ2-7, with no clear D. Trimming left V 3 bases short and J 1 base short, with 13 bases between. Germline values: CDR1 DFQATT, CDR2 SNEGSKA (reference sequence). The CDR3 is made up of 14 amino acids. The CDR3 DNA sequence: TGCAGTGCTAGTCCCGAACACCGTTCCTACGAGCAGTACTTC. It encodes CSASPEHRSYEQYF.

Many counts were recorded for this clonotype. This chain connects TRBV10-3 to TRBJ1-1; a weak D match, TRBD1 (5 bases). V lost 9 bases and J lost 3, with 26 bases in between. Germline V gene lookup returns CDR1 ENHRY and CDR2 SYGVKD. This CDR3 has 17 amino acids. The CDR3 sequence: CAIRSSWGTPDDTEAFF. CDR3 in DNA: TGTGCCATTCGATCAAGCTGGGGGACTCCGGACGACACTGAAGCTTTCTTT.

The table lists this clonotype with many counts. The V and J genes are TRBV27 and TRBJ2-7, with a tentative D call TRBD2 (6 bases). Germline lookup yields CDR1 MNHEY and CDR2 SMNVEV (reference sequence). The CDR3 totals 16 residues. Deletions cut 2 bases from V and 0 bases from J, with 14 bases between. The CDR3 sequence is CASSLGAGLSSYEQYF. CDR3 DNA sequence: TGTGCCAGCAGTTTAGGGGCGGGGCTTAGCTCCTACGAGCAGTACTTC.

CDR3 nucleotides: TGTGCCAGCAGTTTTATACCCGACTTCAAGCGGGGCTCCTACGAGCAGTACTTC. The encoded protein is CASSFIPDFKRGSYEQYF. V and J are TRBV12-3 or TRBV12-4 and TRBJ2-7; 7 bases line up with TRBD2. This CDR3 comprises 18 residues. V gave up 3 bases and J gave up 0 bases; unmatched junction bases: 14.

Ten or more counts support this clonotype. The chain is built from TRBV20-1 and TRBJ1-2; possibly TRBD1 for D (6 bases). CDR1 and CDR2 (germline): DFQATT, SNEGSKA (reference sequence). This CDR3 region has 12 residues. The CDR3: CGEGGARNGYTF. DNA of the CDR3: TGCGGGGAAGGGGGGGCGCGGAATGGCTACACCTTC.

The chain joins TRBV7-9 to TRBJ2-1; 10 bases are a match to TRBD2. Trimming cost V 5 bases and J 3 bases; bases outside gene matches: 4. Germline CDR1 reads SEHNR; CDR2 reads FQNEAQ (reference sequence). This CDR3 comprises 15 residues. The CDR3 protein is CASSDTSGNYNEQFF. For the CDR3, the DNA is TGTGCCAGCAGCGACACTAGCGGGAACTACAATGAGCAGTTCTTC.

This clonotype was observed many times. The chain carries TRBV12-3 or TRBV12-4 and TRBJ2-3; TRBD2 is a possible D gene (5 bases). CDR3 length equals 17 residues. Between the trimmed V and J ends, which lost 6 bases and 4 bases, there was a span of 23 bases. In nucleotides, the CDR3 is TGTGCCAGCAGATCCCGCCCGCCGGGAACCGAGTCAGATACGCAGTATTTT. Amino acids: CASRSRPPGTESDTQYF.

This clonotype appeared many times. This rearrangement joins TRBV7-9 to TRBJ1-1; D unresolved. V lost 5 bases and J lost 1, with 8 bases in between. CDR1 is SEHNR, CDR2 FQNEAQ, per germline (reference sequence). CDR3 length: 13 residues. CDR3 nucleotide sequence: TGTGCCAGCAGCGGGAACAAGAACACTGAAGCTTTCTTT. It codes for CASSGNKNTEAFF. Variable domain in full (rest from reference TRBV7-9 and TRBJ1-1): DTGVSQNPRHKITKRGQNVTFRCDPISEHNRLYWYRQTLGQGPEFLTYFQNEAQLEKSRLLSDRFSAERPKGSFSTLEIQRTEQGDSAMYLCASSGNKNTEAFFGQGTRLTVV.

This clonotype was detected only a few times. The chain joins TRBV7-6 to TRBJ2-7, with TRBD1 identical over 9 bases. V lost 5 bases, J lost 3 bases, and 8 bases stayed unmatched. Germline V gene sequence: CDR1 SGHVS, CDR2 FNYEAQ. The CDR3 covers 15 residues. The DNA for the CDR3 is TGTGCCAGCAGCAAGGGACAGGGCCCTCTCTACGAGCAGTACTTC. It is translated as CASSKGQGPLYEQYF.

At least ten counts were recorded for this clonotype. The chain joins TRBV27 to TRBJ2-1, with TRBD2 as a possible D gene (5 bases). The CDR3 runs to 15 residues. The germline V and J ends were trimmed by 3 bases and 0 bases, with 9 bases remaining between them. Looked up from germline, CDR1 is MNHEY and CDR2 is SMNVEV (reference sequence). Here the CDR3 reads CASSLERNSYNEQFF. CDR3 DNA: TGTGCCAGCAGTTTGGAGCGGAACTCCTACAATGAGCAGTTCTTC.

This clonotype was seen ten or more times. The genes are TRBV10-3 and TRBJ2-1, with D perhaps matching TRBD2 (5 bases). Trimming stripped 2 bases from V and 2 bases from J, with 25 bases between. In germline, CDR1 is ENHRY, CDR2 SYGVKD. The CDR3 spans 20 residues. CDR3 residues: CAISETSPGLVVVPYNEQFF. For the CDR3, the DNA is TGTGCCATCAGTGAGACTAGTCCGGGCTTAGTAGTGGTACCCTACAATGAGCAGTTCTTC.

This clonotype has at least ten counts. The chain is built from TRBV15 and TRBJ1-6; possible D gene TRBD1, 5 bases. Deletions cut 0 bases from V and 6 bases from J, with 12 bases between. This CDR3 contains 16 residues. Germline lookup yields CDR1 LNHNV and CDR2 YYDKDF (reference sequence). The CDR3 region is CATSRDRAGLNSPLHF. The DNA of the CDR3 is TGTGCCACCAGCAGAGATCGGGCAGGGCTTAATTCACCCCTCCACTTT. Drawing the rest from reference TRBV15 and TRBJ1-6, the complete variable domain is DAMVIQNPRYQVTQFGKPVTLSCSQTLNHNVMYWYQQKSSQAPKLLFHYYDKDFNNEADTPDNFQSRRPNTSFCFLDIRSPGLGDTAMYLCATSRDRAGLNSPLHFGNGTRLTVT.

This clonotype was counted at least ten times. V is TRBV12-3 or TRBV12-4 and J is TRBJ2-1; D is uncertain. The CDR3 covers 15 residues. Trimming stripped 1 base from V and 1 base from J, with 8 bases between. CDR3 bases: TGTGCCAGCAGTTTAGATAGCTGGTCCTACAATGAGCAGTTCTTC. Amino acid sequence: CASSLDSWSYNEQFF.

This clonotype was picked up many times. V and J are TRBV3-1 and TRBJ2-5; 9 bases fit TRBD2. Germline V gene lookup returns CDR1 LGHDT and CDR2 YNNKEL (reference sequence). With V trimmed by 9 bases and J by 1 base, 12 bases remained unmatched. This CDR3 has 16 residues. The CDR3, as DNA: TGTGCCAGACTTCCGGCTAGCGGGGTGACCCAAGAGACCCAGTACTTC. This codes for CARLPASGVTQETQYF.

This clonotype was seen ten or more times. The rearrangement links TRBV20-1 to TRBJ2-1; TRBD2 agrees at 9 bases. V gave up 5 bases and J gave up 6 bases; unmatched junction bases: 5. Germline values: CDR1 DFQATT, CDR2 SNEGSKA (reference sequence). This CDR3 comprises 13 residues. CDR3 region: CSASAGGPNEQFF. The CDR3 DNA reads as TGCAGTGCTTCGGCGGGAGGGCCCAATGAGCAGTTCTTC.

This clonotype has at least ten counts. J is TRBJ2-5 and V is TRBV20-1, with 12 bases lining up with TRBD2. V was clipped by 0 bases and J by 1 base; unmatched bases: 15. The CDR3 has 20 amino acids. Germline assignment: CDR1 DFQATT and CDR2 SNEGSKA (reference sequence). The CDR3 is CSAREVGSGTSGSPQETQYF. The DNA for the CDR3 is TGCAGTGCTAGAGAGGTCGGCTCCGGGACTAGCGGGTCCCCCCAAGAGACCCAGTACTTC.

This clonotype was detected ten times or more. The rearrangement joins TRBV7-6 to TRBJ2-5; 7 bases are a match to TRBD2. Germline V gives CDR1 SGHVS, CDR2 FNYEAQ. The V segment lost 3 bases and the J segment 1 base; nucleotides outside the gene matches: 11. The CDR3 extends over 17 amino acids. CDR3 coding DNA: TGTGCCAGCAGCTTCATTGTCCCAGCGGGACGCCAAGAGACCCAGTACTTC. Protein: CASSFIVPAGRQETQYF.

The chain joins TRBV12-3 or TRBV12-4 to TRBJ2-7, with 16 bases aligning to TRBD2. The V gene end was trimmed by 11 bases and the J gene end by 3 bases; junction bases not matched to a gene: 16. The CDR3 sequence is 18 residues long. CDR3 in amino acids: CAFCSGTSGRAGDYEQYF. CDR3 coding DNA: TGTGCCTTCTGCTCCGGGACTAGCGGGAGGGCGGGTGACTACGAGCAGTACTTC.

This clonotype was counted between two and nine times. This chain joins TRBV3-1 and TRBJ2-5, with D perhaps TRBD2 (6 bases). This CDR3 contains 15 residues. Trimming shortened V by 0 bases and J by 2 bases, and 10 bases separated the two germline ends. CDR1 is LGHDT, CDR2 YNNKEL, per germline (reference sequence). The CDR3 DNA follows: TGTGCCAGCAGCCAAGATTGGGCGGGACAAGAGACCCAGTACTTC. Translated, it gives CASSQDWAGQETQYF.

Ten or more counts support this clonotype. This chain links TRBV7-9 with TRBJ2-1; 7 bases map to TRBD2. V lost 4 bases to trimming and J lost 2 bases; unmatched junction nucleotides: 2. The CDR3 is made up of 14 amino acids. CDR1 is SEHNR, CDR2 FQNEAQ, per germline (reference sequence). Here the CDR3 reads CASSSSGAYNEQFF. CDR3 DNA sequence: TGTGCCAGCAGCTCCAGCGGGGCCTACAATGAGCAGTTCTTC.

Many counts were recorded for this clonotype. This chain joins TRBV19 and TRBJ2-7, with 9 bases identical to TRBD1. The CDR3 consists of 14 residues. Per germline, CDR1 LNHDA and CDR2 SQIVND (reference sequence). V lost 6 bases to trimming and J lost 6 bases; unmatched junction nucleotides: 9. CDR3 sequence reads: CASRGTGPSGEQYF. The CDR3 coding sequence is TGTGCCAGTAGGGGGACAGGGCCAAGCGGCGAGCAGTACTTC.

At least ten counts were recorded for this clonotype. The J gene is TRBJ2-1, the V gene TRBV4-3; possibly TRBD2 for D (7 bases). The germline V and J ends were trimmed by 1 base and 7 bases, with 20 bases remaining between them. This CDR3 has 17 amino acids. Germline loops: CDR1 LGHNA, CDR2 YSLEER. The CDR3: CASSQAGAGAILNEQFF. Here the CDR3 DNA reads TGCGCCAGCAGCCAAGCAGGGGCGGGAGCTATTTTGAATGAGCAGTTCTTC.

This clonotype was seen at least ten times. The rearrangement uses TRBV4-1 and TRBJ2-7, with a weak D call TRBD2 (6 bases). The germline V gene encodes CDR1 MGHRA and CDR2 YSYEKL. This CDR3 contains 13 residues. CDR3 sequence: CASGFSLSYEQYF. CDR3 nucleotides: TGCGCTAGCGGTTTCTCCCTTTCCTACGAGCAGTACTTC.

The J gene is TRBJ2-3, the V gene TRBV23-1; 9 positions match TRBD2. TRBV23-1 is recorded as an ORF, its role being uncertain. V lost 0 bases, J lost 5 bases, and 9 bases stayed unmatched. The CDR3 has 17 residues. For the CDR3, the DNA is TGCGCCAGCAGTCAATCCAGTCTAGCGGGAAAGGGAGATACGCAGTATTTT. This encodes CASSQSSLAGKGDTQYF.

The chain combines TRBV7-2 with TRBJ2-7, with 9 bases that match TRBD2. The CDR3 sequence is 14 residues long. J was trimmed by 6 bases and V by 4 bases; bases with no gene match: 7. Germline V gene lookup returns CDR1 SGHTA and CDR2 FQGNSA. CDR3 loop: CASSSAGGPIEQYF. CDR3 nucleotide sequence: TGTGCCAGCAGCTCGGCGGGGGGGCCTATCGAGCAGTACTTC.

This clonotype was seen many times. The chain joins TRBV7-8 to TRBJ2-3, with D possibly being TRBD2 (5 bases). Trimming removed 4 bases at V and 6 bases at J, with 17 bases between. CDR1 SGHVS and CDR2 FQNEAQ come from the germline V gene. This CDR3 is built from 15 residues. The CDR3 sequence is CASSSVRDLRDTQYF. DNA for the CDR3: TGTGCCAGCAGCTCGGTCCGGGATCTGAGGGATACGCAGTATTTT.

This clonotype was observed many times. The chain carries TRBV28 and TRBJ2-7; no firm D call. The germline V gene has CDR1 MDHEN and CDR2 SYDVKM. V was cut by 4 bases and J by 1 base, with 14 bases left in between. The CDR3 contains 15 residues. The CDR3 here is CASSSQRVGSYEQYF. CDR3 sequence (DNA): TGTGCCAGCAGTTCCCAAAGGGTGGGGTCCTACGAGCAGTACTTC.

This clonotype came up a few times. The chain uses TRBV4-1 and TRBJ2-1; TRBD2 matches 10 bases. J lost 4 bases, V lost 0 bases, and 6 bases had no gene match. Per the germline V gene, CDR1 is MGHRA and CDR2 is YSYEKL. This CDR3 region has 17 residues. In DNA, the CDR3 is TGCGCCAGCAGCCAAGACCAGCTAGCGGGGGTATACAATGAGCAGTTCTTC. The encoded protein is CASSQDQLAGVYNEQFF.

There are many counts of this clonotype. The rearrangement joins TRBV5-1 to TRBJ2-1; D is unresolved. The CDR3 consists of 13 residues. Germline V lookup: CDR1 SGHRS, CDR2 YFSETQ. With 7 bases removed from V and 0 bases from J, the gap between germline ends came to 8 bases. The CDR3 spells CASFQSSYNEQFF. For the CDR3, the DNA is TGCGCCAGCTTCCAGAGCTCCTACAATGAGCAGTTCTTC.